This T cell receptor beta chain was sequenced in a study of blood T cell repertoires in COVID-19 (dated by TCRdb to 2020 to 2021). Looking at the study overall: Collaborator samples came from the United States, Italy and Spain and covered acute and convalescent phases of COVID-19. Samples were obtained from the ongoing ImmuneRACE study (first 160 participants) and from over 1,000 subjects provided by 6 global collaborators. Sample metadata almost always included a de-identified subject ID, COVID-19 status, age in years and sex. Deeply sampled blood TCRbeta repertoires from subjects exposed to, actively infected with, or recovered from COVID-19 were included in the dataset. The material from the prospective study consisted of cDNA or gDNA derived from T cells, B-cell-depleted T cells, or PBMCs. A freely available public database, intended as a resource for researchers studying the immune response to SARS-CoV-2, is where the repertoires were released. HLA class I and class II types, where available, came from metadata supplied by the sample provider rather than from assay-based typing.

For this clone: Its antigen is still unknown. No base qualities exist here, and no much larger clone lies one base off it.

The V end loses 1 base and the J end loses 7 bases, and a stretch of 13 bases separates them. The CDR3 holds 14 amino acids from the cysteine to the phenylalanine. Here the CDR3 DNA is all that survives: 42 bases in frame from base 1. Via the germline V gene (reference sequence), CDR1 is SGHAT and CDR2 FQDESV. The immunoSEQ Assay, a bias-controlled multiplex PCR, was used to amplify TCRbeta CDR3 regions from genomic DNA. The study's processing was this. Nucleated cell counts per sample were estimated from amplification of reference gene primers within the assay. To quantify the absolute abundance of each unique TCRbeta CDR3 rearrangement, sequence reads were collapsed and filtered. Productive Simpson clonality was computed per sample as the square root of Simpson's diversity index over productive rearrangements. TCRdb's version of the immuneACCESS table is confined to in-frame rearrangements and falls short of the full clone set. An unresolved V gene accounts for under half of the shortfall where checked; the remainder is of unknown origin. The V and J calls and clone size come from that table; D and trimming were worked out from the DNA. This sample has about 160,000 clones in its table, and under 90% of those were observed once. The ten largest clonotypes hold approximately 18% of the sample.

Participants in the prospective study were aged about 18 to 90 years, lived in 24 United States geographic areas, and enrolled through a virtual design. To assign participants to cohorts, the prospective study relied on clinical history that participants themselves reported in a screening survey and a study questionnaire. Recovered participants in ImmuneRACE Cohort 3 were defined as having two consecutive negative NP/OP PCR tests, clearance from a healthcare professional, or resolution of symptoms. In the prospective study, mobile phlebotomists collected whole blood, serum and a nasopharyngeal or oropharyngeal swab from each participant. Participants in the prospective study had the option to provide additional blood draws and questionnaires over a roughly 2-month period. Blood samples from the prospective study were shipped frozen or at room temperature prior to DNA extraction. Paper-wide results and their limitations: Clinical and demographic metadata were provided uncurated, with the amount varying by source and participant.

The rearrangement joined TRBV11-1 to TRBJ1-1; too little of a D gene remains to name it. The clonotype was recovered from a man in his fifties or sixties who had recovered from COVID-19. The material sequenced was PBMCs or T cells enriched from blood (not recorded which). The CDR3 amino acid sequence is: CASSLEASVSEAFF. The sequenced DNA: TGTGCCAGCAGCTTAGAAGCGTCCGTCAGTGAAGCTTTCTTT. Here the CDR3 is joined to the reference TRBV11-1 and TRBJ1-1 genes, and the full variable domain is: EAEVAQSPRYKITEKSQAVAFWCDPISGHATLYWYRQILGQGPELLVQFQDESVVDDSQLPKDRFSAERLKGVDSTLKIQPAELGDSAMYLCASSLEASVSEAFFGQGTRLTVV.